The 21 T cell receptor beta chains in this list originate from one sample, sequenced in a study of breast tumors, draining lymph nodes, adjacent tissues (dated by TCRdb to 2016 to 2018). The axillary draining lymph nodes of breast cancer patients were the source of the lymph node samples. Library generation was performed with multiplex PCR. Sequencing took place on an Illumina HiSeq 2000. TCRdb cleaned the public reads at Q25 with fastp, built clones with MiXCR and kept in-frame beta chains. When rows share a CDR3 protein, they turn into one entry using the most common DNA and genes. The sample contains about 270,000 distinct CDR3 sequences, 30% of them found a single time. The leading ten clones occupy about 1.2% of the sample. The sequenced material came from axillary lymph node tissue. These receptors all come from a female donor with breast cancer. Some clones in this sample may be carry-over from other donors' samples.

This clonotype was observed many times. The chain joins TRBV20-1 to TRBJ2-1; D unclear. The CDR3 is 15 amino acids. V was trimmed by 1 base and J by 0 bases, leaving 10 bases between them. Germline V lookup: CDR1 DFQATT, CDR2 SNEGSKA (reference sequence). CDR3 protein: CSARVDSSSYNEQFF. CDR3 DNA: TGCAGTGCTAGAGTTGACTCTAGCTCCTACAATGAGCAGTTCTTC.

This clonotype occurred many times. The chain employs TRBV7-9 and TRBJ2-1; 9 bases agree with TRBD2. J was trimmed by 5 bases and V by 0 bases; bases with no gene match: 2. CDR3 length: 15 residues. Germline values: CDR1 SEHNR, CDR2 FQNEAQ (reference sequence). Written as DNA, the CDR3 is TGTGCCAGCAGCTTAGCACTAGCGGGCAACAATGAGCAGTTCTTC. It codes for CASSLALAGNNEQFF.

This clonotype has at least ten counts. The CDR3 bases are TGCAGTGCTAAGGGGCTAGCGGGAGGATTCTCCTACAATGAGCAGTTCTTC. Its protein is CSAKGLAGGFSYNEQFF. The gene calls are TRBV20-1 and TRBJ2-1; 11 bases are a match to TRBD2. The CDR3 runs 17 residues. Trimming at V came to 4 bases and at J to 0 bases, leaving 8 bases not matched to a gene. Germline V CDR1 and CDR2: DFQATT, SNEGSKA (reference sequence).

This clonotype has ten or more counts. This chain connects TRBV7-6 to TRBJ2-1; D not certain. There are 17 residues in the CDR3. Per the germline V gene, CDR1 is SGHVS and CDR2 is FNYEAQ. Trimming pared 2 bases from V and 2 bases from J, leaving 16 bases between. The CDR3 DNA reads TGTGCCAGCAGCTTATTTAAGGGTCATCGGCCCTACAATGAGCAGTTCTTC. It is translated as CASSLFKGHRPYNEQFF. Filled out from reference TRBV7-6 and TRBJ2-1, the complete variable domain reads GAGVSQSPRYKVTKRGQDVALRCDPISGHVSLYWYRQALGQGPEFLTYFNYEAQQDKSGLPNDRFSAERPEGSISTLTIQRTEQRDSAMYRCASSLFKGHRPYNEQFFGPGTRLTVL.

Comment on this clonotype: One end of the junction does not line up with germline, which may come from a read error. The J gene is TRBJ2-3, the V gene TRBV20-1, with 9 positions matching TRBD2. The CDR3 spans 16 residues. Germline-derived CDR1 and CDR2 are DFQATT and SNEGSKA (reference sequence). The CDR3 here is CSARGAGGPAADTRYF. In nucleotides, the CDR3 is TGCAGTGCTAGAGGGGCGGGAGGGCCTGCGGCAGATACGCGGTATTTT.

This clonotype was seen ten or more times. The chain couples TRBV7-8 to TRBJ2-7, with 9 bases that match TRBD1. The J segment lost 0 bases and the V segment lost 5 bases, leaving 5 bases of the junction unmatched. CDR1 is SGHVS and CDR2 is FQNEAQ in the germline V gene. The CDR3 totals 15 residues. The DNA of the CDR3 is TGTGCCAGCAGCAGGGACAGGGTGAGCTCCTACGAGCAGTACTTC. Its protein is CASSRDRVSSYEQYF. The complete variable domain, with remaining parts taken from reference TRBV7-8 and TRBJ2-7, reads GAGVSQSPRYKVAKRGQDVALRCDPISGHVSLFWYQQALGQGPEFLTYFQNEAQLDKSGLPSDRFFAERPEGSVSTLKIQRTQQEDSAVYLCASSRDRVSSYEQYFGPGTRLTVT.

CDR3 DNA sequence: TGTGCCACCGAAACGAACTCTGGAAACACCATATATTTT. It codes for CATETNSGNTIYF. This chain connects TRBV6-6 to TRBJ1-3; D unresolved. Germline values: CDR1 MNHNY, CDR2 SVGAGI (reference sequence). Trimming left V 10 bases short and J 0 bases short, with 10 bases between. The CDR3 totals 13 residues.

This clonotype appeared a few times. The J gene is TRBJ2-4, the V gene TRBV10-3; D remains unclear. The germline CDR1 and CDR2 sequences are ENHRY and SYGVKD. The CDR3 has 14 residues. Deletions cut 3 bases from V and 3 bases from J, with 9 bases between. The CDR3 sequence is CAISESGDKNIQYF. In DNA, the CDR3 is TGTGCCATCAGTGAATCTGGGGACAAAAACATTCAGTACTTC.

The sample holds many counts of this clonotype. The chain is built from TRBV7-9 and TRBJ2-5, with 12 bases fitting TRBD2. Germline V gives CDR1 SEHNR, CDR2 FQNEAQ (reference sequence). V lost 7 bases, J lost 5 bases, and 8 bases stayed unmatched. There are 15 residues in the CDR3. The CDR3, as DNA: TGTGCCAGCAACCGACTAGCGGGAGAAGGGGAGACCCAGTACTTC. Translating it yields CASNRLAGEGETQYF.

This clonotype was seen just once. The genes are TRBV7-9 and TRBJ2-1; 7 bases are a match to TRBD1. CDR3 length: 16 residues. Germline CDR1 is SEHNR and CDR2 is FQNEAQ (reference sequence). The V and J ends lost 5 bases and 9 bases, in that order; junction bases with no gene match: 16. In nucleotides, the CDR3 is TGTGCCAGCAGCCCCTCTCGGGACAGTCGAAGCGGTGAGCAGTTCTTC. Its translation: CASSPSRDSRSGEQFF.

Concerning this clonotype itself: A read error may explain this, as a much larger clone is one base away. The chain carries TRBV25-1 and TRBJ2-2, with D hard to call. In germline, CDR1 is MGHDK, CDR2 SYGVNS. This CDR3 comprises 16 residues. The V end lost 5 bases, the J end lost 4 bases, and 17 bases lay between the germline ends. DNA for the CDR3: TGTGCCAGCAGTTACCCACTCGACATGGCCACCGGGGAGCTGTTTTTT. Protein: CASSYPLDMATGELFF.

In its sample, this clonotype was seen many times. The chain combines TRBV12-3 or TRBV12-4 with TRBJ2-3, with D possibly called TRBD1 or TRBD2 (5 bases each). The CDR3 consists of 18 residues. V was trimmed by 5 bases and J by 5 bases, leaving 26 bases between them. This CDR3 is CASSTPLIDSYGRDTQYF. The CDR3 nucleotides are TGTGCCAGCAGTACACCCCTAATCGACAGCTATGGGAGAGATACGCAGTATTTT.

This clonotype was seen ten or more times. This sequence joins TRBV7-3 and TRBJ2-1, with D perhaps matching TRBD2 (6 bases). The CDR3 extends over 12 amino acids. With 5 bases removed from V and 12 bases from J, the gap between germline ends came to 14 bases. Per germline, CDR1 SGHTA and CDR2 FQGTGA. The CDR3 reads CASSPGSGGQFF. Written as DNA, the CDR3 is TGTGCCAGCAGCCCGGGTAGCGGAGGGCAGTTCTTC.

In this sample, this clonotype turned up many times. The rearrangement links TRBV24-1 to TRBJ1-2; D is ambiguous. V lost 12 bases to trimming and J lost 7 bases, with 20 bases between them. Germline CDR1 reads KGHDR; CDR2 reads SFDVKD. The CDR3 covers 13 residues. The DNA for the CDR3 is TGTGCCTCCCAGGATGGTCGGTTGGGTGGCTACACCTTC. Translation: CASQDGRLGGYTF.

A remark on this clonotype: This sequence may be a read error, since a much larger clone differs from it by one base. This rearrangement joins TRBV2 to TRBJ1-5, with no clear D. The CDR3 loop spans 15 amino acids. The V gene's germline CDR1 is SNHLY and CDR2 FYNNEI. CDR3 amino acids: CVSSDWRGSNQPQHF. The CDR3 nucleotides are TGTGTCAGCAGTGACTGGCGAGGTAGCAATCAGCCCCAGCATTTT.

V is TRBV6-2 or TRBV6-3 and J is TRBJ2-7; no clear D gene. CDR3 length: 14 residues. V shed 2 bases and J shed 6 bases, with 14 bases lying between them. Germline V gives CDR1 MNHEY, CDR2 SVGEGT. CDR3 region: CASSYGGSIGEQYF. The CDR3 nucleotides read TGTGCCAGCAGTTACGGCGGAAGCATTGGCGAGCAGTACTTC.

There are a few counts of this clonotype. A much larger clone differs by one base, so this may be a read error. The chain recombines TRBV20-1 with TRBJ1-4; 7 bases are a match to TRBD1. CDR3 length: 13 amino acids. Germline CDR1 DFQATT, CDR2 SNEGSKA (reference sequence). Here the CDR3 reads CSAEDRENETLFF. The DNA of the CDR3 is TGCAGTGCTGAAGACAGGGAGAATGAAACACTGTTTTTT.

Many counts were recorded for this clonotype. This chain joins TRBV5-1 and TRBJ1-6; 7 bases fit TRBD1. Per the germline V gene, CDR1 is SGHRS and CDR2 is YFSETQ. This CDR3 is built from 15 residues. Unmatched junction bases numbered 11, after V lost 4 bases and J lost 10 bases. The CDR3, as DNA: TGCGCCAGCAGCACCCGACAGGGAGGGGAATCACCCCTCCACTTT. This sequence encodes CASSTRQGGESPLHF.

The genes are TRBV6-1 and TRBJ1-2; D might be TRBD1 (5 bases). This CDR3 spans 16 amino acids. CDR1 and CDR2 (germline): MNHNS, SASEGT. V was clipped by 6 bases and J by 4 bases, with 21 bases between them. The CDR3 DNA reads TGTGCCAGCAGGCACTTAACCGGGACGGGTTCCTATGGCTACACCTTC. Translated, it gives CASRHLTGTGSYGYTF.

This clonotype was seen many times. The genes are TRBV10-2 and TRBJ2-5; 7 bases map to TRBD2. Trimming cost V 10 bases and J 3 bases; bases outside gene matches: 8. The length of the CDR3 is 13 residues. Germline CDR1 reads WSHSY; CDR2 reads SAAADI. CDR3 loop: CATKFAGEETQYF. CDR3 in DNA: TGCGCCACAAAATTCGCGGGGGAAGAGACCCAGTACTTC.

With respect to this clonotype: Since no conserved phenylalanine or tryptophan closes the CDR3, a read error is the likely cause. The gene calls are TRBV30 and TRBJ1-3; D is undetermined. The V end lost 5 bases, the J end lost 1 base, and 9 bases lay between the germline ends. The CDR3 covers 13 residues. Germline V gene sequence: CDR1 GTSNPN, CDR2 SVGIG (reference sequence). DNA for the CDR3: TGTGCCTGGGCAGTGATTTCTGGAAACACCATATATTCT. Its translation: CAWAVISGNTIYS.